This is a list of T cell receptor beta chains from one sample in a study of cytotoxic CD8 clonotypes in ibrutinib-treated CLL. Sequencing was performed with immunoSEQ multiplex PCR; in TCRdb, only in-frame clones are kept and a portion is missing. The sample lists about 39,000 clones; 68% were seen once. This specimen was PBMCs, taken at disease progression, from a patient treated with ibrutinib. Receptors originate from a human donor with chronic lymphocytic leukemia. Each CDR3 is given with its conserved first and last residue. A D gene is named only where the DNA matches it firmly. Not all rows give a size; the values are once, few, many and, for expanded clones, a class.

j_gene: TRBJ2-5
d_gene: NA
abundance: once
v_gene: TRBV7-6
CDR3aa: CASSLVGLGETQYF
CDR3nt: TGTGCCAGCAGCTTAGTGGGGCTAGGGGAGACCCAGTACTTC

j_gene: TRBJ1-2
d_gene: NA
abundance: NA
v_gene: TRBV5-6
CDR3aa: CASSFSSRDGYTF
CDR3nt: TGTGCCAGCAGCTTTTCCTCCAGAGATGGCTACACCTTC

j_gene: TRBJ1-1
d_gene: NA
abundance: many
v_gene: TRBV4-1
CDR3aa: CASSQDHMNTEAFF
CDR3nt: TGCGCCAGCAGCCAAGATCACATGAACACTGAAGCTTTCTTT

j_gene: TRBJ1-5
d_gene: NA
abundance: few
v_gene: TRBV28
CDR3aa: CASSLRSGNDQPQHF
CDR3nt: TGTGCCAGCAGTTTAAGGTCTGGGAACGATCAGCCCCAGCATTTT

j_gene: TRBJ2-7
d_gene: TRBD1
abundance: NA
v_gene: TRBV18
CDR3aa: CASSARTGFNEQYF
CDR3nt: TGTGCCAGCTCCGCCCGGACAGGGTTTAACGAGCAGTACTTC

j_gene: TRBJ1-3
d_gene: NA
abundance: NA
v_gene: TRBV7-6
CDR3aa: CASSLDVGPGNTIYF
CDR3nt: TGTGCCAGCAGCTTAGATGTAGGTCCTGGAAACACCATATATTTT

j_gene: TRBJ2-1
d_gene: TRBD1
abundance: NA
v_gene: TRBV14
CDR3aa: CASSLRRTGFGNEQFF
CDR3nt: TGTGCCAGCAGCCTCCGAAGGACAGGGTTCGGCAATGAGCAGTTCTTC

j_gene: TRBJ2-1
d_gene: NA
abundance: NA
v_gene: TRBV5-1
CDR3aa: CASSFPGSDEQFF
CDR3nt: TGCGCCAGCAGCTTCCCCGGGAGCGATGAGCAGTTCTTC

j_gene: TRBJ2-1
d_gene: NA
abundance: NA
v_gene: TRBV4-3
CDR3aa: CASSQGLVGSEQFF
CDR3nt: TGCGCCAGCAGCCAAGGACTAGTCGGGTCTGAGCAGTTCTTC

j_gene: TRBJ1-1
d_gene: TRBD1
abundance: NA
v_gene: TRBV7-9
CDR3aa: CASSDLQGATTEAFF
CDR3nt: TGTGCCAGCAGCGATCTACAGGGGGCGACCACTGAAGCTTTCTTT